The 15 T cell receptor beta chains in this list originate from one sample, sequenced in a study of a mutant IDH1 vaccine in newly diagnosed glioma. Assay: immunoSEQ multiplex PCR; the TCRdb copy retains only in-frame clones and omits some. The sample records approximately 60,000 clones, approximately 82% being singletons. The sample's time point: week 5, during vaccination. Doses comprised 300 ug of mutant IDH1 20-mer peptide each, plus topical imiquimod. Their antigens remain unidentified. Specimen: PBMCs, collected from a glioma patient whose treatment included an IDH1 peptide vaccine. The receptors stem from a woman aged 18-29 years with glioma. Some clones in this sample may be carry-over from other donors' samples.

CDR3 sequence reads: CAIGGSTDTQYF. The CDR3 DNA is TGTGCCATCGGAGGCAGCACAGATACGCAGTATTTT. The V call is TRBV10-3, the J call TRBJ2-3; a weak D match, TRBD2 (5 bases). Per germline, CDR1 ENHRY and CDR2 SYGVKD. V was trimmed by 8 bases and J by 0 bases, leaving 6 bases between them. CDR3 length: 12 amino acids.

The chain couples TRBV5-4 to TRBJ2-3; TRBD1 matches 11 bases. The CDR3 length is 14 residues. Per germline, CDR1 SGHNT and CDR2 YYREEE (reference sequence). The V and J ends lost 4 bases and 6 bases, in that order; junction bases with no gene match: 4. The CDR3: CASSLGQGADTQYF. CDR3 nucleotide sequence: TGTGCCAGCAGCCTAGGACAGGGGGCGGATACGCAGTATTTT.

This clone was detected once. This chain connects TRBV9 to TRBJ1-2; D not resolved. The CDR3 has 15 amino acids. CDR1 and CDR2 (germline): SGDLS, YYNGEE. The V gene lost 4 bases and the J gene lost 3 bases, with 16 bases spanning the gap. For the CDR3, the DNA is TGTGCCAGCAGCACCGGAGGTGTGGGGTACTATGGCTACACCTTC. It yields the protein CASSTGGVGYYGYTF. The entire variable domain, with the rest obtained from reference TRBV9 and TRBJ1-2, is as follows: DSGVTQTPKHLITATGQRVTLRCSPRSGDLSVYWYQQSLDQGLQFLIQYYNGEERAKGNILERFSAQQFPDLHSELNLSSLELGDSALYFCASSTGGVGYYGYTFGSGTRLTVV.

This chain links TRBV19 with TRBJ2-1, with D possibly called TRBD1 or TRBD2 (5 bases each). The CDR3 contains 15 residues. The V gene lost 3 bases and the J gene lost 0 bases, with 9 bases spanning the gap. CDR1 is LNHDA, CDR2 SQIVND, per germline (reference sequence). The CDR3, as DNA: TGTGCCAGTAGTATTCTCGGGGCCTCCTACAATGAGCAGTTCTTC. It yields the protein CASSILGASYNEQFF. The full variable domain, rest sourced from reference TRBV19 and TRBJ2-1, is DGGITQSPKYLFRKEGQNVTLSCEQNLNHDAMYWYRQDPGQGLRLIYYSQIVNDFQKGDIAEGYSVSREKKESFPLTVTSAQKNPTAFYLCASSILGASYNEQFFGPGTRLTVL.

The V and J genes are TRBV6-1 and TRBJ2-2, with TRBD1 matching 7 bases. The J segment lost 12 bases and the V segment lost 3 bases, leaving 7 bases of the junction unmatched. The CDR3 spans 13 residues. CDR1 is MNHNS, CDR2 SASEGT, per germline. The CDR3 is CASSERQGGKLFF. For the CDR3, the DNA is TGTGCCAGCAGTGAGCGACAGGGTGGAAAGCTGTTTTTT.

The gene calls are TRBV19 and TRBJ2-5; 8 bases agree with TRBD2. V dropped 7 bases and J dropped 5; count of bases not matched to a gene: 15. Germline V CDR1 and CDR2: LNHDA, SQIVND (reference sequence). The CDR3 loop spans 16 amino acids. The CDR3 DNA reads TGTGCCAGTACCCAAGGCCCGGGGGGGCCAGGGGAGACCCAGTACTTC. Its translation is CASTQGPGGPGETQYF.

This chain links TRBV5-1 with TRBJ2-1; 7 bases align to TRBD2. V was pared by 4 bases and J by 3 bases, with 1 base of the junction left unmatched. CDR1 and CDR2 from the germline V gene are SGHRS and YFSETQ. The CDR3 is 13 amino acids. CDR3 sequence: CASSGLVYNEQFF. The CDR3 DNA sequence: TGCGCCAGCAGCGGACTAGTCTACAATGAGCAGTTCTTC.

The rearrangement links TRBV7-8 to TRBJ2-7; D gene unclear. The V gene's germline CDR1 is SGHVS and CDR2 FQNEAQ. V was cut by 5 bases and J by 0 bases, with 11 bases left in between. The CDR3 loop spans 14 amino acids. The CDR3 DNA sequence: TGTGCCAGCAGCCCTCCCGGAGTCTCCTACGAGCAGTACTTC. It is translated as CASSPPGVSYEQYF.

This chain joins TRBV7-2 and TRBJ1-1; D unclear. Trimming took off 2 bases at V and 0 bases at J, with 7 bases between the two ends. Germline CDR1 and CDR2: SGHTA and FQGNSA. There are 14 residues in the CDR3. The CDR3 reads CASSLSTVNTEAFF. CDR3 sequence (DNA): TGTGCCAGCAGCTTATCAACGGTGAACACTGAAGCTTTCTTT.

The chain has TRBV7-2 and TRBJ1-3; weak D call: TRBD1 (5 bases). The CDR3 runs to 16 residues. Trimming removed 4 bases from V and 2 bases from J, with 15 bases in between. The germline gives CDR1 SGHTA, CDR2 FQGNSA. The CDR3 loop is CASSYGTFVAGNTIYF. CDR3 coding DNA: TGTGCCAGCAGCTACGGGACGTTCGTGGCTGGAAACACCATATATTTT. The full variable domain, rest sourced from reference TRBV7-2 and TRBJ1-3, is GAGVSQSPSNKVTEKGKDVELRCDPISGHTALYWYRQSLGQGLEFLIYFQGNSAPDKSGLPSDRFSAERTGGSVSTLTIQRTQQEDSAVYLCASSYGTFVAGNTIYFGEGSWLTVV.

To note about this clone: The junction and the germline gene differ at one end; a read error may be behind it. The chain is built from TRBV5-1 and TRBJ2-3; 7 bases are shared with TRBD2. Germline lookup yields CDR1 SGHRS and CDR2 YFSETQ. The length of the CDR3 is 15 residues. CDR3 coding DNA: TGCGCCAGCAGCGGAACAGCGGGGATCACATATACGCAGTATTTT. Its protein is CASSGTAGITYTQYF.

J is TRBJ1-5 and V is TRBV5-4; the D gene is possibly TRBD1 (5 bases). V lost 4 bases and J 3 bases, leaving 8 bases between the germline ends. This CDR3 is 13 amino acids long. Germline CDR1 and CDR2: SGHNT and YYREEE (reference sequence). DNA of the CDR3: TGTGCCAGCAGCCGGGACTCCAATCAGCCCCAGCATTTT. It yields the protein CASSRDSNQPQHF. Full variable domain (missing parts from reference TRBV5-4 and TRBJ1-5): ETGVTQSPTHLIKTRGQQVTLRCSSQSGHNTVSWYQQALGQGPQFIFQYYREEENGRGNFPPRFSGLQFPNYSSELNVNALELDDSALYLCASSRDSNQPQHFGDGTRLSIL.

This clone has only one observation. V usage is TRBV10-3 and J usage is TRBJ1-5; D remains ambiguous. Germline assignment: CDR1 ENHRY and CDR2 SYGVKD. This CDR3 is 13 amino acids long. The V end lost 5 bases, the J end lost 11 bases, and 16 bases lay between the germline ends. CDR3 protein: CAISPSLVMTQHF. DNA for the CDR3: TGTGCCATCAGTCCCTCCCTTGTGATGACCCAGCATTTT.

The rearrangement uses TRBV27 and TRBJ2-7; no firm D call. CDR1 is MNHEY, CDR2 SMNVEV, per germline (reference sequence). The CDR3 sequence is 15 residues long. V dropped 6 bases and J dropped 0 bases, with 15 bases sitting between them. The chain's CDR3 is CASRPVGSYSYEQYF. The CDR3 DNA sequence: TGTGCCAGCAGGCCAGTCGGGTCCTACTCCTACGAGCAGTACTTC.

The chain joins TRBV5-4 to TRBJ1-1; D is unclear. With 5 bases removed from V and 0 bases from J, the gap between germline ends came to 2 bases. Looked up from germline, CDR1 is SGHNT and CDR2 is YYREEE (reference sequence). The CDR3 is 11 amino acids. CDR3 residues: CASRLNTEAFF. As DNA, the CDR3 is TGTGCCAGCAGATTGAACACTGAAGCTTTCTTT.